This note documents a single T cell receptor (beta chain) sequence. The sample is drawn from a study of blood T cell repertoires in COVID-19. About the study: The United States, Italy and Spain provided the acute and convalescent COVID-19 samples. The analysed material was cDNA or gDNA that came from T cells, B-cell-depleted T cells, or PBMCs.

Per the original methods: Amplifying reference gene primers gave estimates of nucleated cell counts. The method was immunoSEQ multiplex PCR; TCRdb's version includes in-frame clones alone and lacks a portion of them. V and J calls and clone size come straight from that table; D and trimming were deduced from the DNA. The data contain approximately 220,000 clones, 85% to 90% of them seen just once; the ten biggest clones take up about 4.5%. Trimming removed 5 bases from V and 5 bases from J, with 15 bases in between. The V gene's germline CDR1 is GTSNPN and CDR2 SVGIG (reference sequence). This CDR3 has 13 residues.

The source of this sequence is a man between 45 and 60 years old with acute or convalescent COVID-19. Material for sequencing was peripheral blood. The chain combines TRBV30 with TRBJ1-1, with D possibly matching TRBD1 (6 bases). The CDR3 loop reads CAWSLGANTEAFF. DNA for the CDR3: TGTGCCTGGTCCTTGGGGGCAAATACTGAAGCTTTCTTT.